The next 5 T cell receptor beta chains were all read from a single sample in a study of cytomegalovirus exposure and HLA in healthy donors. PCR amplification relied on 60 Vbeta primers (plus 13 Jbeta primers). Only in-frame clones appear in the TCRdb table, and some are missing; sequencing was by immunoSEQ multiplex PCR. Of about 150,000 clones listed, 70% to 80% are singletons. The sample was PBMCs. The source is a woman in her fifties or sixties in good health and CMV-seropositive.

This chain connects TRBV27 to TRBJ2-7; D might be TRBD2 (5 bases). Germline values: CDR1 MNHEY, CDR2 SMNVEV (reference sequence). The V gene lost 7 bases and the J gene lost 3 bases, with 19 bases spanning the gap. The CDR3 consists of 15 residues. CDR3 DNA sequence: TGTGCCAGCAAAATGGTCTGGGCGAGGGACTACGAGCAGTACTTC. It translates to CASKMVWARDYEQYF.

The CDR3 coding sequence is TGTGCCAGCTCACTTCATCGGGGCTCCTACGAGCAGTACTTC. It yields the protein CASSLHRGSYEQYF. This chain links TRBV18 with TRBJ2-7; TRBD2 is a possible D gene (5 bases). The CDR3 consists of 14 residues. V lost 4 bases and J 0 bases, leaving 10 bases between the germline ends. Looked up from germline, CDR1 is KGHSH and CDR2 is LQKENI.

The chain carries TRBV2 and TRBJ2-7; D unclear. Trimming took 5 bases from V and 2 from J, leaving 4 bases between them. This CDR3 is 11 amino acids long. CDR1 is SNHLY and CDR2 is FYNNEI in the germline V gene. The CDR3 protein is CASSPTYEQYF. In nucleotides, the CDR3 is TGTGCCAGCAGTCCCACCTACGAGCAGTACTTC.

This sequence joins TRBV5-6 and TRBJ1-1; possibly TRBD1 for D (6 bases). V was pared by 4 bases and J by 1 base, with 17 bases between. The CDR3 covers 16 residues. The germline V gene encodes CDR1 SGHDT and CDR2 YYEEEE. CDR3 sequence: CASSPIPGRGNTEAFF. CDR3 nucleotide sequence: TGTGCCAGCAGCCCGATACCCGGCAGGGGGAACACTGAAGCTTTCTTT. The full variable domain, in which reference TRBV5-6 and TRBJ1-1 provide the parts outside the CDR3, is DAGVTQSPTHLIKTRGQQVTLRCSPKSGHDTVSWYQQALGQGPQFIFQYYEEEERQRGNFPDRFSGHQFPNYSSELNVNALLLGDSALYLCASSPIPGRGNTEAFFGQGTRLTVV.

The table lists this clone with a count of one. V gene TRBV5-4 combines with J gene TRBJ1-3; 7 bases agree with TRBD1. The CDR3 totals 14 residues. With 5 bases clipped from V and 4 bases from J, the junction kept 6 bases outside the gene matches. Germline V gene lookup returns CDR1 SGHNT and CDR2 YYREEE (reference sequence). The chain's CDR3 is CASSSTGLGNTIYF. The CDR3 DNA reads TGTGCCAGCAGTTCGACAGGGCTCGGAAACACCATATATTTT.